A single sample gave rise to the 9 T cell receptor beta chains below, sequenced in a study of spatial heterogeneity in lung cancer. General observations from the study: Tumor mutation count correlated with how many alpha and beta TCRs expanded intratumorally.

Indicated time point: sample taken at primary tumor resection. Their antigen targets remain unknown. TCRdb reanalysed the 5' RACE reads using MiXCR and keeps one entry per CDR3 protein. The sample contains about 28,000 distinct CDR3 sequences, about 7.1% of which appear only once. The specimen was lung tumor tissue, collected at surgery. The receptors come from a male donor with early-stage non-small cell lung cancer.

This chain connects TRBV24-1 to TRBJ2-3; possibly TRBD1 for D (6 bases). Germline values: CDR1 KGHDR, CDR2 SFDVKD. The CDR3 sequence is 14 residues long. With 7 bases removed from V and 0 bases from J, the gap between germline ends came to 10 bases. The CDR3 DNA is TGTGCCACCAGGGGACATTTGAGCACAGATACGCAGTATTTT. It codes for CATRGHLSTDTQYF.

Note on this clonotype: A read error may be the cause here, since a much bigger clone is one base away. The chain links TRBV15 to TRBJ1-4; D is unresolved. The CDR3 has 14 amino acids. The V gene's germline CDR1 is LNHNV and CDR2 YYDKDF (reference sequence). CDR3 nucleotides: TGTGTCACCAGCACCCTGCAGAGAGACGAAAAACTGTTTTTT. As protein: CVTSTLQRDEKLFF.

The chain recombines TRBV5-4 with TRBJ2-3; D unresolved. V was clipped by 3 bases and J by 4 bases, with 9 bases between them. CDR1 SGHNT and CDR2 YYREEE come from the germline V gene (reference sequence). The CDR3 is made up of 13 amino acids. CDR3 DNA: TGTGCCAGCAGCTATGTAAGTTCAGATACGCAGTATTTT. Translating gives CASSYVSSDTQYF.

This clonotype was recorded a few times. The chain couples TRBV25-1 to TRBJ2-5; 8 bases map to TRBD2. The CDR3 runs 15 residues. From germline, CDR1 is MGHDK and CDR2 SYGVNS. J lost 4 bases, V lost 3 bases, and 7 bases had no gene match. The CDR3 DNA follows: TGTGCCAGCAGTGACGACGGGGGGGCGGGAGAGACCCAGTACTTC. Its protein product is CASSDDGGAGETQYF.

Ten or more counts support this clonotype. The CDR3 DNA sequence: TGTGCCAGCAGCTTGACGCCGGCAGCGCATGGCTACACCTTC. It codes for CASSLTPAAHGYTF. The rearrangement uses TRBV7-2 and TRBJ1-2; no firm D call. Trimming took 3 bases from V and 6 from J, leaving 14 bases between them. The V gene's germline CDR1 is SGHTA and CDR2 FQGNSA. The CDR3 is made up of 14 amino acids.

Many counts were recorded for this clonotype. The chain employs TRBV7-2 and TRBJ1-2; D remains unclear. CDR1 is SGHTA and CDR2 is FQGNSA in the germline V gene. The germline V and J ends were trimmed by 4 bases and 2 bases, with 11 bases remaining between them. CDR3 length: 14 amino acids. The CDR3 loop is CASSSPNFNYGYTF. The CDR3 nucleotides are TGTGCCAGCAGCTCCCCCAACTTCAACTATGGCTACACCTTC. Complete variable domain (other parts from reference TRBV7-2 and TRBJ1-2): GAGVSQSPSNKVTEKGKDVELRCDPISGHTALYWYRQSLGQGLEFLIYFQGNSAPDKSGLPSDRFSAERTGGSVSTLTIQRTQQEDSAVYLCASSSPNFNYGYTFGSGTRLTVV.

This clonotype has at least ten counts. The rearrangement uses TRBV3-1 and TRBJ2-7; D is uncertain. From germline, CDR1 is LGHDT and CDR2 YNNKEL (reference sequence). V shed 4 bases and J shed 0 bases, with 16 bases lying between them. CDR3 length: 16 residues. The CDR3 loop reads CASSPHGPGFSYEQYF. CDR3 DNA: TGTGCCAGCAGCCCCCATGGGCCCGGATTCTCCTACGAGCAGTACTTC.

V gene TRBV27 combines with J gene TRBJ1-2; possibly TRBD1 for D (6 bases). CDR1 MNHEY and CDR2 SMNVEV come from the germline V gene (reference sequence). V lost 0 bases, J lost 4 bases, and 12 bases lay in between. CDR3 size: 15 residues. Here the CDR3 reads CASSLSGAGVYGYTF. The CDR3 nucleotides read TGTGCCAGCAGTTTATCGGGGGCAGGGGTCTATGGCTACACCTTC.

The sample holds many counts of this clonotype. The chain combines TRBV3-1 with TRBJ2-5; TRBD2 agrees at 10 bases. The ends lost 0 bases at V and 0 bases at J; junction bases unmatched: 1. This CDR3 is 16 amino acids long. Looked up from germline, CDR1 is LGHDT and CDR2 is YNNKEL (reference sequence). The CDR3, as DNA: TGTGCCAGCAGCCAAGAGACTAGCGGGTACCAAGAGACCCAGTACTTC. Its translation is CASSQETSGYQETQYF.